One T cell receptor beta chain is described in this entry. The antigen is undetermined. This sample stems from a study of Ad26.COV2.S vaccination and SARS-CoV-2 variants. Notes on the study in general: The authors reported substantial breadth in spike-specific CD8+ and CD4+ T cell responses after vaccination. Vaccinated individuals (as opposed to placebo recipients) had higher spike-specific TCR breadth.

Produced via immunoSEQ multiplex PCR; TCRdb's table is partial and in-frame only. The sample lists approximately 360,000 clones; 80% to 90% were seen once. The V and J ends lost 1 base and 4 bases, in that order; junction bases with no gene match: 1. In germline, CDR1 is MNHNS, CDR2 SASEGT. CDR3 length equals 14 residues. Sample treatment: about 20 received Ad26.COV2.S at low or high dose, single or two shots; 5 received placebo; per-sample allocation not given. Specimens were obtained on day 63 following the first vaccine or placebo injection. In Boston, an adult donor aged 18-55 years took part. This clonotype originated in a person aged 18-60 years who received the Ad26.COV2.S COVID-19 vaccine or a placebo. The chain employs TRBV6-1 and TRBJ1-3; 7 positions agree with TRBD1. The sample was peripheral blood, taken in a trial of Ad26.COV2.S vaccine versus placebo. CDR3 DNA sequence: TGTGCCAGCAGTGAAGGGACAGGCGGAAACACCATATATTTT. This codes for CASSEGTGGNTIYF.